This T cell receptor (beta chain) is from a study of shared clonotypes between healthy human individuals. Study-level results: Despite large depth, sorted-subset datasets appeared incompletely sequenced. An expected dependence of interdonor clonotype sharing on sequencing depth was noted.

The germline gives CDR1 SQVTM, CDR2 ANQGSEA. CDR3 length: 15 residues. V was pared by 0 bases and J by 2 bases, with 14 bases between. The input for sorted-subset replicate PCRs was around 0.2 ug DNA, tens of thousands of T cell genomes. Study processing details: ImmunoSEQ sequences covered only the junction and lacked quality scores; filtering therefore differed. Sequenced by immunoSEQ multiplex PCR; TCRdb stores in-frame clones only, minus some. D and trimming come from the DNA, and the V and J calls and clone size come from that table. The sample carries 1.6 million or so clones, roughly 96% recorded once. This clone was recorded once. Its target is not known.

Sequenced sample: naive CD4+ T cells sorted from blood. Subset defined: CD45RA+ positively selected. This receptor was obtained from a man aged 30-40 years in good health. This chain joins TRBV29-1 and TRBJ2-7; possible D gene TRBD2, 5 bases. The CDR3, as DNA: TGCAGCGTTGAAGATCGGCGTATCGGGACCTACGAGCAGTACTTC. This gives the protein CSVEDRRIGTYEQYF.